Below are 5 T cell receptor beta chains sequenced from a single sample in a study of T cells in Graves' hyperthyroidism and ophthalmopathy. Authors of the study amplified TCR beta CDR3 regions from RNA transcripts. Initially, a first-round RT-PCR of the TCR CDR3 employed the HTBI primer set. TCRdb reprocessed the multiplex PCR reads with MiXCR, giving one entry per CDR3 protein. The sample lists approximately 400,000 distinct CDR3 sequences, approximately 14% seen once, with approximately 11% in the top ten. Sequencing input: blood. These TCRs come from a woman aged 55 to 70 with Graves' hyperthyroidism.

This clonotype has at least ten counts. The chain couples TRBV10-2 to TRBJ1-3; 8 bases are a match to TRBD1. With V trimmed by 3 bases and J by 3 bases, 7 bases remained unmatched. The CDR3 sequence is 16 residues long. Germline assignment: CDR1 WSHSY and CDR2 SAAADI. CDR3 sequence (DNA): TGCGCCAGCAGTGATCCCGGGACAGGAGGTGGAAACACCATATATTTT. It encodes CASSDPGTGGGNTIYF.

This clonotype was picked up many times. V is TRBV2 and J is TRBJ2-1, with 9 bases fitting TRBD2. After removal of 2 bases from V and 8 bases from J, the junction contained 7 bases not matched to a gene. From germline, CDR1 is SNHLY and CDR2 FYNNEI. This CDR3 spans 15 amino acids. CDR3 sequence (DNA): TGTGCCAGCAGTGAAATTAGCGGGAGAGTGTATGAGCAGTTCTTC. Residues: CASSEISGRVYEQFF.

This clonotype occurred many times. This sequence joins TRBV30 and TRBJ2-7; D gene ambiguous. This CDR3 has 14 residues. Germline V CDR1 and CDR2: GTSNPN, SVGIG (reference sequence). The V gene lost 0 bases and the J gene lost 0 bases, with 9 bases spanning the gap. CDR3 sequence: CAWSVKHLSYEQYF. The CDR3, as DNA: TGTGCCTGGAGTGTGAAACACCTCTCCTACGAGCAGTACTTC. The complete variable domain, with remaining parts taken from reference TRBV30 and TRBJ2-7, reads SQTIHQWPATLVQPVGSPLSLECTVEGTSNPNLYWYRQAAGRGLQLLFYSVGIGQISSEVPQNLSASRPQDRQFILSSKKLLLSDSGFYLCAWSVKHLSYEQYFGPGTRLTVT.

The chain recombines TRBV4-1 with TRBJ2-1; 8 nucleotides match TRBD2. Germline V CDR1 and CDR2: MGHRA, YSYEKL. CDR3 length equals 18 residues. V gave up 4 bases and J gave up 2 bases; unmatched junction bases: 13. The CDR3 DNA follows: TGCGCCAGCAGCCCCCAAAGGTCAGGACTAGCAGCCTACAATGAGCAGTTCTTC. Its translation is CASSPQRSGLAAYNEQFF.

This clonotype was seen at least ten times. The genes are TRBV30 and TRBJ1-3, with D unresolved. The CDR3 extends over 12 amino acids. The V gene's germline CDR1 is GTSNPN and CDR2 SVGIG (reference sequence). V lost 3 bases to trimming and J lost 4 bases, with 7 bases between them. CDR3 sequence (DNA): TGTGCCTGGAGCAGACTGGGAAACACCATATATTTT. Encoded protein: CAWSRLGNTIYF.